The clone carrying this T cell receptor (beta chain) was observed many times. RNA transcripts provided the template for amplifying TCR beta CDR3 regions. HTBI primers served in a first-round RT-PCR, which a second-round multiplex PCR followed. MiXCR was run by TCRdb on the multiplex PCR reads, yielding one entry per CDR3 protein. The sample comprises approximately 380,000 distinct CDR3 sequences, around a fifth of which are singletons, and around 3% rests with the top ten. The CDR3 sequence is 13 residues long. Germline CDR1 reads DFQATT; CDR2 reads SNEGSKA (reference sequence). V was cut by 3 bases and J by 5 bases, with 13 bases left in between. The source of the sample is a study of Graves' ophthalmopathy and Graves' hyperthyroidism.

This chain uses TRBV20-1 with TRBJ2-5, with D unclear. The TCR comes from a woman aged 18-35 years with stable Graves' hyperthyroidism. Source material: peripheral blood. The CDR3 region has the DNA TGCAGTGCTAGCTTACAGACTGGGGAGACCCAGTACTTC. It specifies CSASLQTGETQYF.